Listed here are 25 T cell receptor beta chains from one sample, sequenced in a study of blood T cell repertoires in COVID-19 (dated by TCRdb to about 2020). Libraries were prepared through the immunoSEQ multiplex PCR assay. In TCRdb, the immuneACCESS table is reduced to in-frame sequences with V and J assigned. These tables do not hold every clone; where another copy was compared, an unresolved V gene accounts for under half, and the others remain unexplained. This sample gives 47,000 or so clones in total; roughly 79% of them show up just once. The top ten constitute approximately 20% of the sample. The sample comprised peripheral blood. Receptors originate from a woman older than 75 with COVID-19, enrolled during active disease.

The gene calls are TRBV2 and TRBJ1-6; unclear D gene. The V end was cut by 6 bases, the J end by 10 bases, with 10 bases between. The length of the CDR3 is 12 residues. Germline CDR1 and CDR2: SNHLY and FYNNEI. The CDR3 loop is CASSTGSSPLHF. The DNA for the CDR3 is TGTGCCAGCAGCACGGGGAGCTCACCCCTCCACTTT.

The chain joins TRBV15 to TRBJ2-5, with 12 bases identical to TRBD2. The CDR3 covers 15 residues. The junction had 1 base not matched to a gene; V was cut back by 4 bases and J by 1 base. The germline V gene encodes CDR1 LNHNV and CDR2 YYDKDF (reference sequence). The CDR3, as DNA: TGTGCCACCAGCAAGGGACTAGCGGGCCAAGAGACCCAGTACTTC. It yields the protein CATSKGLAGQETQYF.

The chain employs TRBV2 and TRBJ2-7; 12 bases line up with TRBD2. V trimming: 5 bases; J trimming: 2 bases; junction bases outside the gene matches: 1. Germline loops: CDR1 SNHLY, CDR2 FYNNEI. This CDR3 spans 14 amino acids. The DNA of the CDR3 is TGTGCCAGCAGTAGGACTAGCGGGACCTACGAGCAGTACTTC. Translated: CASSRTSGTYEQYF.

This sequence joins TRBV12-3 or TRBV12-4 and TRBJ1-3, with 7 bases identical to TRBD1. V gave up 1 base and J gave up 9 bases; unmatched junction bases: 0. The CDR3 runs 12 residues. The CDR3 here is CASSLEGATIYF. CDR3 nucleotide sequence: TGTGCCAGCAGTTTAGAGGGGGCCACCATATATTTT.

This clone appeared a single time. The chain joins TRBV7-2 to TRBJ2-1; 10 bases map to TRBD2. This CDR3 region has 17 residues. Germline CDR1 is SGHTA and CDR2 is FQGNSA. J gave up 5 bases and V 2 bases, and 9 bases lay outside the gene matches. As DNA, the CDR3 is TGTGCCAGCAGCTTAAGAATAGCGGGAGGTGGGGACAATGAGCAGTTCTTC. It specifies CASSLRIAGGGDNEQFF.

The V call is TRBV5-1, the J call TRBJ2-1; perhaps TRBD2 as D (6 bases). This CDR3 is 14 amino acids long. Germline V lookup: CDR1 SGHRS, CDR2 YFSETQ. V gave up 3 bases and J gave up 7 bases, with 14 bases separating them. CDR3 region: CASSYGSAGNEQFF. CDR3 sequence (DNA): TGCGCCAGCAGCTACGGGTCGGCGGGGAATGAGCAGTTCTTC.

The gene calls are TRBV6-6 and TRBJ1-6; 10 bases are shared with TRBD1. CDR3 length: 18 residues. V shed 5 bases, J shed 7 bases, and the junction held 14 bases outside the gene matches. The germline CDR1 and CDR2 sequences are MNHNY and SVGAGI (reference sequence). In DNA form, the CDR3 reads TGTGCCAGCAGTCCCGGGACAGGGGCTCTTTCGGGAAATTCACCCCTCCACTTT. It translates to CASSPGTGALSGNSPLHF.

This chain links TRBV7-3 with TRBJ2-2; 9 bases line up with TRBD2. This CDR3 has 17 residues. V shed 5 bases, J shed 0 bases, and the junction held 7 bases outside the gene matches. Germline loops: CDR1 SGHTA, CDR2 FQGTGA. CDR3 in amino acids: CASSLYTSGSNTGELFF. For the CDR3, the DNA is TGTGCCAGCAGCCTATATACTAGCGGGTCGAACACCGGGGAGCTGTTTTTT.

V gene TRBV18 combines with J gene TRBJ1-2, with 9 bases identical to TRBD1. The germline V gene has CDR1 KGHSH and CDR2 LQKENI. The V and J ends lost 0 bases and 2 bases, in that order; junction bases with no gene match: 10. This CDR3 is 18 amino acids long. CDR3 sequence reads: CASSPPGRGTGRNYGYTF. The CDR3 region has the DNA TGTGCCAGCTCACCACCCGGTAGGGGGACAGGGAGAAACTATGGCTACACCTTC.

The chain recombines TRBV27 with TRBJ2-1; D might be TRBD2 (6 bases). Trimming pared 4 bases from V and 9 bases from J, leaving 13 bases between. This CDR3 contains 13 residues. In germline, CDR1 is MNHEY, CDR2 SMNVEV (reference sequence). CDR3 nucleotides: TGTGCCAGCAGTTCGACTAGTGGGGGTGAGCAGTTCTTC. Translated, it gives CASSSTSGGEQFF.

The chain employs TRBV28 and TRBJ1-1; D is perhaps TRBD1 (5 bases). The CDR3 sequence is 14 residues long. V was cut by 3 bases and J by 3 bases, with 11 bases left in between. Germline V gives CDR1 MDHEN, CDR2 SYDVKM. The CDR3 DNA reads as TGTGCCAGCAGTTTTTTCGGGGGACACACTGAAGCTTTCTTT. Translation: CASSFFGGHTEAFF. The full variable domain, rest sourced from reference TRBV28 and TRBJ1-1, is DVKVTQSSRYLVKRTGEKVFLECVQDMDHENMFWYRQDPGLGLRLIYFSYDVKMKEKGDIPEGYSVSREKKERFSLILESASTNQTSMYLCASSFFGGHTEAFFGQGTRLTVV.

This chain joins TRBV27 and TRBJ1-2; D is perhaps TRBD1 (6 bases). V lost 6 bases, J lost 6 bases, and 14 bases lay in between. Germline V gene data show CDR1 as MNHEY and CDR2 as SMNVEV (reference sequence). This CDR3 region has 13 residues. The CDR3 nucleotides are TGTGCCAGCAGATCGGACAGAGTGAATGGCTACACCTTC. Translated: CASRSDRVNGYTF.

Concerning this clone itself: The junction shows a germline mismatch at one end, possibly a read error. The genes are TRBV7-9 and TRBJ2-3; possibly TRBD2 for D (5 bases). Germline CDR1 and CDR2: SEHNR and FQNEAQ (reference sequence). The CDR3 is 19 residues long. The CDR3 coding sequence is TGTGCCAGCAGCCTAGCTGGCAGCGGAGCGCCTCGGAGGACCGATACGCAGTATTTT. Translation: CASSLAGSGAPRRTDTQYF. Supplemented by reference TRBV7-9 and TRBJ2-3, the full variable domain reads DTGVSQNPRHKITKRGQNVTFRCDPISEHNRLYWYRQTLGQGPEFLTYFQNEAQLEKSRLLSDRFSAERPKGSFSTLEIQRTEQGDSAMYLCASSLAGSGAPRRTDTQYFGPGTRLTVL.

This clone was seen only a few times. V gene TRBV19 combines with J gene TRBJ1-5; 8 bases fit TRBD1. This CDR3 has 16 residues. The germline CDR1 and CDR2 sequences are LNHDA and SQIVND (reference sequence). J lost 2 bases, V lost 6 bases, and 9 bases had no gene match. The CDR3 is CASSTGGRAGNQPQHF. CDR3 nucleotides: TGTGCCAGTAGCACAGGGGGACGGGCGGGCAATCAGCCCCAGCATTTT.

This clone was detected only a few times. The chain employs TRBV19 and TRBJ2-7; 8 positions match TRBD1. CDR1 is LNHDA, CDR2 SQIVND, per germline (reference sequence). Unmatched junction bases numbered 4, after V lost 9 bases and J lost 6 bases. The CDR3 length is 11 residues. The CDR3 reads CASRTGREQYF. CDR3 DNA sequence: TGTGCCAGCCGGACAGGGCGCGAGCAGTACTTC.

The V and J genes are TRBV7-2 and TRBJ1-1; TRBD1 is a possible D gene (5 bases). CDR1 and CDR2 from the germline V gene are SGHTA and FQGNSA. The V gene lost 3 bases and the J gene lost 1 base, with 9 bases spanning the gap. The CDR3 totals 14 residues. The CDR3 sequence is CASSFFTGNTEAFF. For the CDR3, the DNA is TGTGCCAGCAGCTTTTTTACAGGGAACACTGAAGCTTTCTTT.

The chain has TRBV27 and TRBJ2-7; D is unclear. Trimming took 1 base from V and 2 from J, leaving 9 bases between them. The CDR3 extends over 14 amino acids. Looked up from germline, CDR1 is MNHEY and CDR2 is SMNVEV (reference sequence). The CDR3 sequence is CASSLWSIPYEQYF. For the CDR3, the DNA is TGTGCCAGCAGTTTATGGAGTATACCCTACGAGCAGTACTTC.

This chain joins TRBV18 and TRBJ1-5; 7 nucleotides align to TRBD1. CDR1 is KGHSH, CDR2 LQKENI, per germline. This CDR3 is 14 amino acids long. Trimming cost V 8 bases and J 1 base; bases outside gene matches: 5. CDR3 sequence (DNA): TGTGCCAGCGCCCGACAGGGCAGCAATCAGCCCCAGCATTTT. Translated: CASARQGSNQPQHF.

The chain combines TRBV6-6 with TRBJ1-2; the D gene is possibly TRBD1 (6 bases). Trimming removed 10 bases from V and 7 bases from J, with 16 bases in between. Germline assignment: CDR1 MNHNY and CDR2 SVGAGI (reference sequence). The CDR3 is 12 residues long. CDR3 sequence (DNA): TGTGCCACCGACGAGGGGGTGGGTGGCTACACCTTC. Residues: CATDEGVGGYTF.

This clone was counted only a few times. V gene TRBV28 combines with J gene TRBJ2-1; 13 positions agree with TRBD2. The CDR3 consists of 16 residues. Unmatched junction bases numbered 12, after V lost 5 bases and J lost 11 bases. CDR1 and CDR2 from the germline V gene are MDHEN and SYDVKM. For the CDR3, the DNA is TGTGCCAGCAGTATTCCGGGACTAGCGGGATGGGAAAAGCAGTTCTTC. This gives the protein CASSIPGLAGWEKQFF.

The chain couples TRBV7-6 to TRBJ2-3; D is possibly TRBD2 (6 bases). The germline V gene encodes CDR1 SGHVS and CDR2 FNYEAQ. V gave up 2 bases and J gave up 7 bases, with 19 bases separating them. The CDR3 has 16 amino acids. CDR3 nucleotides: TGTGCCAGCAGCTTAAGTGGTAGCGGCAACCAAAATACGCAGTATTTT. It translates to CASSLSGSGNQNTQYF.

The rearrangement links TRBV27 to TRBJ2-5; 10 bases line up with TRBD2. The V and J ends lost 7 bases and 4 bases, in that order; junction bases with no gene match: 18. CDR1 and CDR2 (germline): MNHEY, SMNVEV (reference sequence). The CDR3 spans 18 residues. The CDR3 nucleotides read TGTGCCAGCAACCCGAATGGACCTAGCGGGAGAGAAAGAGAGACCCAGTACTTC. It codes for CASNPNGPSGRERETQYF.

The rearrangement joins TRBV3-1 (or the pseudogene TRBV3-2) to TRBJ2-3, with 8 bases that match TRBD2. V lost 4 bases to trimming and J lost 2 bases; unmatched junction nucleotides: 8. Germline CDR1 LGHDT, CDR2 YNNKEL (reference sequence). The CDR3 length is 16 residues. The CDR3 nucleotides read TGTGCCAGCAGCCTCGGGAGGGGGAGGAACACAGATACGCAGTATTTT. It specifies CASSLGRGRNTDTQYF.

This clone was counted a single time. The chain has TRBV10-3 and TRBJ1-1; D might be TRBD1 (6 bases). The CDR3 length is 15 residues. Germline values: CDR1 ENHRY, CDR2 SYGVKD. Deletions cut 5 bases from V and 1 base from J, with 14 bases between. CDR3 residues: CAISKQGPENTEAFF. The CDR3 coding sequence is TGTGCCATCAGTAAGCAGGGGCCCGAGAACACTGAAGCTTTCTTT.

This sequence joins TRBV19 and TRBJ1-5; tentatively, D is TRBD1 (6 bases). This CDR3 comprises 17 residues. V was shortened by 3 bases and J by 0 bases, with 15 bases between the two germline ends. Germline V CDR1 and CDR2: LNHDA, SQIVND (reference sequence). CDR3 nucleotides: TGTGCCAGTAGTATTGGACAGACTATATCTAGCAATCAGCCCCAGCATTTT. This translates into CASSIGQTISSNQPQHF. Supplemented by reference TRBV19 and TRBJ1-5, the full variable domain reads DGGITQSPKYLFRKEGQNVTLSCEQNLNHDAMYWYRQDPGQGLRLIYYSQIVNDFQKGDIAEGYSVSREKKESFPLTVTSAQKNPTAFYLCASSIGQTISSNQPQHFGDGTRLSIL.